This TCR beta chain is from a study of technical replicates of blood from a handful of donors. Per the germline V gene, CDR1 is SQVTM and CDR2 is ANQGSEA. There are 14 residues in the CDR3. The ends lost 7 bases at V and 0 bases at J; junction bases unmatched: 6. The assay was immunoSEQ multiplex PCR, and TCRdb's table has in-frame clones only and misses some. The data show 50,000 to 65,000 clones, nearly 95% seen once. This clone has just one count. Sequenced input: PBMCs. The rearrangement joins TRBV29-1 to TRBJ2-1; 7 bases agree with TRBD2. The sequence was obtained from a human donor in good health. Some clones in this sample may be carry-over from other donors' samples. CDR3 residues: CSALSGSSYNEQFF. DNA of the CDR3: TGCAGCGCTCTTAGCGGGTCCTCCTACAATGAGCAGTTCTTC.